This T cell receptor beta chain emerged from a study of blood T cell repertoires in COVID-19. Study-wide background: Italy, Spain and the United States were the sources of the convalescent and acute COVID-19 samples.

Unmatched junction bases numbered 6, after V lost 3 bases and J lost 5 bases. The CDR3 sequence is 16 residues long. Germline CDR1 and CDR2: WSHSY and SAAADI. Cohort placement rested on clinical history that participants reported themselves. Donors of Cohort 3 who recovered were those that had two negative PCRs, clearance, or symptom resolution. Per the study methods: From reference gene primer amplification, estimates of nucleated cell counts were derived. Libraries were prepared by immunoSEQ multiplex PCR; TCRdb keeps only in-frame clonotypes and omits some of them. That table furnishes V, J and clone size, whereas the DNA furnished D and trimming. Found here are approximately 170,000 clones, around four fifths of them singletons; the top ten hold approximately 8.4%.

The chain recombines TRBV10-2 with TRBJ2-1, with 11 nucleotides matching TRBD2. This sequence was found in a woman between 45 and 60 years old who had recovered from COVID-19. The specimen sequenced was PBMCs or T cells enriched from blood (not recorded which). The CDR3 region is CASSEITSGSHNEQFF. The CDR3 DNA reads TGCGCCAGCAGTGAAATTACTAGCGGGAGCCACAATGAGCAGTTCTTC.